What follows describes a single TCR beta chain. Its antigen remains unknown. A junction boundary mismatches the germline segment, possibly from a read error. The data were obtained in a study of CD8+ T cells in alopecia areata. Peripheral blood and lesional scalp punch biopsies came from alopecia areata patients. It was from PBMCs that CD4+ and CD8+ T cells were sorted. Extracted from the samples, RNA was reverse transcribed into cDNA to serve as the sequencing template. Method: immunoSEQ multiplex PCR; TCRdb's copy keeps in-frame clones and lacks some. In the table there are 45,000 to 60,000 clones, around 96% of which are singletons. The CDR3 contains 15 residues. Germline loops: CDR1 SNHLY, CDR2 FYNNEI. Overall study findings and caveats: Scalp samples also yield sequences from resident alphabeta T cells of normal skin.

Sample: CD8+ T cells sorted from blood, taken at week 0. The receptor's source is a human donor with alopecia areata. This chain links TRBV2 with TRBJ2-1; the D gene is possibly TRBD2 (5 bases). The CDR3 DNA reads as TGTGCCAGCAGACTACTAGATATGGGTGACAATGGGCAGTTCTTC. Translation: CASRLLDMGDNGQFF.